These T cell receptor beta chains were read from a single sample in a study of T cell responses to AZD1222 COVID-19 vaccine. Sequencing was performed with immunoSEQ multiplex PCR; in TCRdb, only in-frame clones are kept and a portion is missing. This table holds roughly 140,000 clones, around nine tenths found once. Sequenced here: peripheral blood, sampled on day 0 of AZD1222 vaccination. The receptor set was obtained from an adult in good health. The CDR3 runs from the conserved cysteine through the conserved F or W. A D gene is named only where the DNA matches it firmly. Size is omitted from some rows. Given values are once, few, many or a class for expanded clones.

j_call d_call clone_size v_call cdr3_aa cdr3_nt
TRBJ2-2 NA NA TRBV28 CASSLVENTGELFF TGTGCCAGCAGTTTGGTGGAGAACACCGGGGAGCTGTTTTTT
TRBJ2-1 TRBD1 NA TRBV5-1 CASSLGTGPSAYNEQFF TGCGCCAGCAGCTTGGGGACAGGCCCGAGCGCCTACAATGAGCAGTTCTTC
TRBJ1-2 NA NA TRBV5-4 CASSLKFFRGYTF TGTGCCAGCAGCTTGAAGTTCTTTCGAGGCTACACCTTC
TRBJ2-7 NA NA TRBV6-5 CASSSRLASYEQYF TGTGCCAGCAGTTCTCGGCTAGCGTCCTACGAGCAGTACTTC
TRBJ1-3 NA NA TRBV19 CASSIRKGAGNTIYF TGTGCCAGTAGTATCCGTAAGGGCGCTGGAAACACCATATATTTT
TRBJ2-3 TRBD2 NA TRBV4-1 CASSQDWGLTDTQYF TGCGCCAGCAGCCAAGATTGGGGACTAACAGATACGCAGTATTTT
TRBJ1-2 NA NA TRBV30 CAWSEDRFYGYTF TGTGCCTGGAGTGAAGACCGTTTCTATGGCTACACCTTC
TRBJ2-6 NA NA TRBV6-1 CASSGRGAFSGANVLTF TGTGCCAGCAGTGGACGGGGAGCCTTCTCTGGGGCCAACGTCCTGACTTTC
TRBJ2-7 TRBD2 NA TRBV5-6 CASSNGVAGGRQYF TGTGCCAGCAGCAACGGGGTAGCGGGAGGTCGGCAGTACTTC
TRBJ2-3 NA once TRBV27 CASSLNQGRTQYF TGTGCCAGCAGCTTGAACCAGGGGCGAACGCAGTATTTT
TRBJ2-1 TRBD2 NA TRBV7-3 CASSSTSQTSGAYNEQFF TGTGCCAGCAGCTCAACCTCACAGACTAGCGGGGCCTACAATGAGCAGTTCTTC
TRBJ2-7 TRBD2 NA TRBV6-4 CARSGAMVRREWTYEQYF TGTGCCAGAAGTGGGGCTATGGTCCGGCGGGAGTGGACCTACGAGCAGTACTTC
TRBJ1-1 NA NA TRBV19 CASKPKGGRSTEAFF TGTGCCAGTAAGCCGAAGGGGGGGAGGAGCACTGAAGCTTTCTTT
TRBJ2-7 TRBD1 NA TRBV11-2 CASSPGQGVYEQYF TGTGCCAGCAGCCCTGGACAGGGTGTGTACGAGCAGTACTTC
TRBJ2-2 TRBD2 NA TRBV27 CASSQPDSGMRGTGELFF TGTGCCAGCAGCCAACCAGATAGCGGGATGAGGGGCACCGGGGAGCTGTTTTTT
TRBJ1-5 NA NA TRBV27 CASRRYGANSEAYSNQPQHF TGTGCCAGCAGAAGGTATGGGGCAAACTCGGAGGCTTATAGCAATCAGCCCCAGCATTTT
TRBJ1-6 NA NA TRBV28 CASSFGGMPSPLHF TGTGCCAGCAGTTTCGGGGGTATGCCTTCACCCCTCCACTTT
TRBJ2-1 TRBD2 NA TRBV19 CASSFRTSGRDNEQFF TGTGCCAGTAGTTTCAGGACTAGCGGGAGAGATAATGAGCAGTTCTTC
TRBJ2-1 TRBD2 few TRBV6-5 CASSYEGGRDLFF TGTGCCAGCAGTTACGAGGGCGGGAGAGATCTGTTCTTC
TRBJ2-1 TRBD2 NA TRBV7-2 CASSSTSGSHNEQFF TGTGCCAGCAGCTCCACTAGCGGGAGTCACAATGAGCAGTTCTTC
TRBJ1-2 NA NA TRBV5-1 CASSLTDGIYGYTF TGCGCCAGCAGCTTGACGGACGGGATCTATGGCTACACCTTC
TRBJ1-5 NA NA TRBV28 CASGLPGAQPQHF TGTGCCAGCGGATTGCCGGGGGCTCAGCCCCAGCATTTT
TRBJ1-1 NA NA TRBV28 CASTQTSPADVAEAFF TGTGCCAGCACACAAACCTCGCCCGCTGATGTCGCTGAAGCTTTCTTT
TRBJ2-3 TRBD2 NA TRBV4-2 CASSQRLLAGGEDTQYF TGTGCCAGCAGCCAAAGATTACTAGCGGGAGGTGAAGATACGCAGTATTTT
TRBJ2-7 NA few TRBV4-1 CASSQVNYEQYF TGCGCCAGCAGCCAGGTCAACTACGAGCAGTACTTC
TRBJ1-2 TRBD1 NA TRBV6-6 CASNSDRYYGYTF TGTGCCAGCAATTCGGACAGGTATTATGGCTACACCTTC
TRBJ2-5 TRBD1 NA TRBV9 CASSVGGRTGYGETQYF TGTGCCAGCAGCGTAGGGGGTAGGACAGGGTATGGAGAGACCCAGTACTTC
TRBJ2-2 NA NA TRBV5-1 CASSLELREAAGELFF TGCGCCAGCAGCTTGGAATTGCGGGAAGCTGCCGGGGAGCTGTTTTTT
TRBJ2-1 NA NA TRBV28 CASSLLEEYNEQFF TGTGCCAGCAGTTTACTGGAGGAGTACAATGAGCAGTTCTTC